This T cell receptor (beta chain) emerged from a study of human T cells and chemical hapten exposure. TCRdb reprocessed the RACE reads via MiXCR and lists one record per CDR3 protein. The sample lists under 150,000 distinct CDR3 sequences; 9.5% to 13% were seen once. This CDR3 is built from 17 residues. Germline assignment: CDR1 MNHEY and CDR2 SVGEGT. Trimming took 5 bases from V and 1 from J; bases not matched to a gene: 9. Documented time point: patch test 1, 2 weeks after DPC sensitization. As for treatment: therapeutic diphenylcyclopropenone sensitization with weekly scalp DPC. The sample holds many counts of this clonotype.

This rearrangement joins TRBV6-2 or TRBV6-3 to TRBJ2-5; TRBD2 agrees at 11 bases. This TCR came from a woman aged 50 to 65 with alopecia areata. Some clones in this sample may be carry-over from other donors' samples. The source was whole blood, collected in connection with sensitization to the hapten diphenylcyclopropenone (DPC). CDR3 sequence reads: CASSPYTSGGLQETQYF. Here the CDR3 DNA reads TGTGCCAGCAGTCCCTATACTAGCGGGGGCCTCCAAGAGACCCAGTACTTC.